This TCR beta chain was documented in a study of shared clonotypes between healthy human individuals. CDR1 is SQVTM, CDR2 ANQGSEA, per germline. V was trimmed by 7 bases and J by 2 bases, leaving 15 bases between them. This CDR3 has 13 amino acids. In the original processing: ImmunoSEQ sequences covered only the junction and lacked quality scores; filtering therefore differed. Profiling relied on immunoSEQ multiplex PCR, and the TCRdb table lists in-frame clones only, not all of them. The V and J calls and clone size come from that table; D and trimming were worked out from the DNA. The sample contains roughly 2 million clones, nearly 97% of which appear only once.

Sequences were obtained from naive CD4+ T cells sorted from blood. The subset denotes: CD45RA+ positively selected. The clonotype was recovered from a man between 18 and 29 years old in good health. The J gene is TRBJ2-7, the V gene TRBV29-1, with D unclear. DNA for the CDR3: TGCAGCGCCAAGAACTGGGTAACCTACGAGCAGTACTTC. Translating gives CSAKNWVTYEQYF.